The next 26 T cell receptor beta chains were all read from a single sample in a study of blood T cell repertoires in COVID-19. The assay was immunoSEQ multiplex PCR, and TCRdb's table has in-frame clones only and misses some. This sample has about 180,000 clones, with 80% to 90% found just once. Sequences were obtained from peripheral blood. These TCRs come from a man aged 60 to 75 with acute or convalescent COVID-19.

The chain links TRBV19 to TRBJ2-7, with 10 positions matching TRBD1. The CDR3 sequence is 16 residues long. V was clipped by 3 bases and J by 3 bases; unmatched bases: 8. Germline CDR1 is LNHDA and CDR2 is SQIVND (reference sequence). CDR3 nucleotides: TGTGCCAGTAGTATCCTTCCGGGACAGGGGTTCTACGAGCAGTACTTC. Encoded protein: CASSILPGQGFYEQYF.

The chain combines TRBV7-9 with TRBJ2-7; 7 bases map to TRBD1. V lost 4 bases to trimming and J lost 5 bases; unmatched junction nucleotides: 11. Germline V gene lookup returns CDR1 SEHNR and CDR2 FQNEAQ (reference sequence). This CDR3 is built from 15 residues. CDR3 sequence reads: CASSSWTGEIHEQYF. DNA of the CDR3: TGTGCCAGCAGCTCCTGGACAGGAGAGATCCACGAGCAGTACTTC.

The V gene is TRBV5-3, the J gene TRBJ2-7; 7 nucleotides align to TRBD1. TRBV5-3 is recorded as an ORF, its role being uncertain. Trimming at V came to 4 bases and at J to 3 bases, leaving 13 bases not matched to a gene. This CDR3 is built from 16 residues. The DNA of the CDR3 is TGTGCCAGAAGCATACGGCGAGGGGGCGAGCTCTACGAGCAGTACTTC. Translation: CARSIRRGGELYEQYF.

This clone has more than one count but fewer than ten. CDR3 DNA sequence: TGTGCCAGCAGTGTCCCGGGACAGACCTACGAGCAGTACTTC. Protein product: CASSVPGQTYEQYF. The rearrangement links TRBV2 to TRBJ2-7; 7 bases map to TRBD1. Germline values: CDR1 SNHLY, CDR2 FYNNEI. This CDR3 has 14 amino acids. Losses at the gene ends were 4 bases for V and 2 bases for J; bases not matched to a gene: 5. Combining the CDR3 with reference TRBV2 and TRBJ2-7 gives the whole variable domain EPEVTQTPSHQVTQMGQEVILRCVPISNHLYFYWYRQILGQKVEFLVSFYNNEISEKSEIFDDQFSVERPDGSNFTLKIRSTKLEDSAMYFCASSVPGQTYEQYFGPGTRLTVT.

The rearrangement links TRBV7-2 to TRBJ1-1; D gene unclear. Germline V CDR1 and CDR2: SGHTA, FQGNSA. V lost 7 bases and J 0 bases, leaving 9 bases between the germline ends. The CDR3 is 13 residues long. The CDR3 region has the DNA TGTGCCAGCACCCCTAGCATGAACACTGAAGCTTTCTTT. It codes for CASTPSMNTEAFF.

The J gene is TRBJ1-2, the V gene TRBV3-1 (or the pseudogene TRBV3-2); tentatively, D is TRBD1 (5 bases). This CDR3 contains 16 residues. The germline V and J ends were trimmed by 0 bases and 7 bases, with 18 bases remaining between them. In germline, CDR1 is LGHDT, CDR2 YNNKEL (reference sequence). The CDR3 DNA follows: TGTGCCAGCAGCCAAGAAGGGGCACAATCTATGGGTGGCTACACCTTC. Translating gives CASSQEGAQSMGGYTF.

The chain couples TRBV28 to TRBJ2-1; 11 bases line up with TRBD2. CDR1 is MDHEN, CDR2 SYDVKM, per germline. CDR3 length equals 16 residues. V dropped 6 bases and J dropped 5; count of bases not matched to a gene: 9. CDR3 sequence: CASSRSGTSGHNEQFF. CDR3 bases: TGTGCCAGCAGCCGAAGTGGGACTAGCGGACACAATGAGCAGTTCTTC.

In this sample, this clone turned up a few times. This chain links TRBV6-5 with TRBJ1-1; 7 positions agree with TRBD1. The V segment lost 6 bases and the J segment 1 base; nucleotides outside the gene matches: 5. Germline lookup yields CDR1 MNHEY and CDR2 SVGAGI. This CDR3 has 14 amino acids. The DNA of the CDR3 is TGTGCCAGCAGCAAGACAGGGACGAACACTGAAGCTTTCTTT. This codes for CASSKTGTNTEAFF.

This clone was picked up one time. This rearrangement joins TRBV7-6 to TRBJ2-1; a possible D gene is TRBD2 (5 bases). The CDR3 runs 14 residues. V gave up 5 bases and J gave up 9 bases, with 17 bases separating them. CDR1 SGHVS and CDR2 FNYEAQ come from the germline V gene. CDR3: CASSPYLEALEQFF. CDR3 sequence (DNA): TGTGCCAGCAGCCCCTACCTGGAGGCCCTTGAGCAGTTCTTC.

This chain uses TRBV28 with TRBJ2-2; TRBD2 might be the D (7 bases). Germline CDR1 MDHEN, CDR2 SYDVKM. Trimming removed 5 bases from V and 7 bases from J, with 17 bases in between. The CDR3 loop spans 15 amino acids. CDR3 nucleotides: TGTGCCAGCAGTCACCCGGAGGGGGGGCGCGGGGAGCTGTTTTTT. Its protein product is CASSHPEGGRGELFF.

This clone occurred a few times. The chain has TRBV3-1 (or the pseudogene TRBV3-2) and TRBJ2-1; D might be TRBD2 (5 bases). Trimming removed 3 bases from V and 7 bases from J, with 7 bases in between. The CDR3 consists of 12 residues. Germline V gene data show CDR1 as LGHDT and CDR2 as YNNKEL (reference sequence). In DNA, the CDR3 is TGTGCCAGCAGCCAGCGCGGGAATGAGCAGTTCTTC. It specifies CASSQRGNEQFF.

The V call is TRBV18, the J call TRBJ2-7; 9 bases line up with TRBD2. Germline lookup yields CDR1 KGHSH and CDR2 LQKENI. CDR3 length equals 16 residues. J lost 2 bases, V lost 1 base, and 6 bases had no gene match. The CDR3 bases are TGTGCCAGCTCACCACGTAGGACTAGCGAGACCTACGAGCAGTACTTC. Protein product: CASSPRRTSETYEQYF.

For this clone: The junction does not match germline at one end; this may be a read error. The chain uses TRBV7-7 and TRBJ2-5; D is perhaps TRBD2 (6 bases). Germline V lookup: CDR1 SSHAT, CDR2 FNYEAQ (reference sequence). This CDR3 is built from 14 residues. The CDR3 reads CASSLSGAGETQYF. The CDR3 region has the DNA TGTGCTAGCAGCCTTAGCGGAGCGGGAGAGACCCAGTACTTC.

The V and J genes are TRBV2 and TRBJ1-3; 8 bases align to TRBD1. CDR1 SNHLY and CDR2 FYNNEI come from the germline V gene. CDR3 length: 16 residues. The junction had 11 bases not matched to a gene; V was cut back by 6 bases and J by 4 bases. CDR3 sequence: CASRADTGGTGNTIYF. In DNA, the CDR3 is TGTGCCAGCAGAGCTGACACAGGGGGTACAGGAAACACCATATATTTT.

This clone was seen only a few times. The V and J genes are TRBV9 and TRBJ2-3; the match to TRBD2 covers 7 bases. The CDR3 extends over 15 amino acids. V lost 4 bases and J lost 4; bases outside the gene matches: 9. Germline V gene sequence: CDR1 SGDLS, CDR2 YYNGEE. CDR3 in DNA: TGTGCCAGCAGCACAGGCGGGGGAGCAGCAGATACGCAGTATTTT. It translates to CASSTGGGAADTQYF.

CDR3 DNA: TGTGCCAGCAGCCAAGACGGGTGGCTAGATGGCTACACCTTC. Translated: CASSQDGWLDGYTF. The chain uses TRBV3-1 (or the pseudogene TRBV3-2) and TRBJ1-2; D not certain. Trimming cost V 0 bases and J 6 bases, with 11 bases left between them. This CDR3 is 14 amino acids long. Germline CDR1 reads LGHDT; CDR2 reads YNNKEL (reference sequence).

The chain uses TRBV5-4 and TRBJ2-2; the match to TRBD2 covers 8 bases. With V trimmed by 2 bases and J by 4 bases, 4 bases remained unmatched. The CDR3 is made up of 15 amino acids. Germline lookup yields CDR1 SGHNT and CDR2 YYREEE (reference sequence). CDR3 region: CASSLSGSSTGELFF. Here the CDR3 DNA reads TGTGCCAGCAGCTTAAGCGGGAGTAGCACCGGGGAGCTGTTTTTT.

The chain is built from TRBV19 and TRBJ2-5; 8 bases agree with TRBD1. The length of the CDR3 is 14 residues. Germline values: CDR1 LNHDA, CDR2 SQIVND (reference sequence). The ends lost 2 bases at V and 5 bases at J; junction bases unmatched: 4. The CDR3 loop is CASSITGGSETQYF. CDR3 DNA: TGTGCCAGTAGTATAACAGGGGGTAGTGAGACCCAGTACTTC.

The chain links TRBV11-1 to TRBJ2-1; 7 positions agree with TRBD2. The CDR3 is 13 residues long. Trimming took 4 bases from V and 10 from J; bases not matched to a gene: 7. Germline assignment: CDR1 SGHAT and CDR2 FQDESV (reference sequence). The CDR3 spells CASSSTDGREQFF. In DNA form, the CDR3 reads TGTGCCAGCAGCTCAACCGACGGGAGGGAGCAGTTCTTC.

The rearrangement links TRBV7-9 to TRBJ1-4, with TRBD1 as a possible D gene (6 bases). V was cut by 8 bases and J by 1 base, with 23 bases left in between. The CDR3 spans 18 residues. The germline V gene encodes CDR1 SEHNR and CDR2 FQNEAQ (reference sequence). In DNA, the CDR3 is TGTGCCAGCGGCAAACAGGGTATGGCAGGGGAAACTAATGAAAAACTGTTTTTT. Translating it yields CASGKQGMAGETNEKLFF.

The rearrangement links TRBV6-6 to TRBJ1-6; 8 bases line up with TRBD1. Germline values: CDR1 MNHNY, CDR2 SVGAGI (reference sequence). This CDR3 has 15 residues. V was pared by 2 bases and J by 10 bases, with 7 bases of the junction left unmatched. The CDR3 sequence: CASSYPQGAGSPLHF. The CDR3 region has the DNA TGTGCCAGCAGTTACCCTCAGGGGGCAGGGTCACCCCTCCACTTT.

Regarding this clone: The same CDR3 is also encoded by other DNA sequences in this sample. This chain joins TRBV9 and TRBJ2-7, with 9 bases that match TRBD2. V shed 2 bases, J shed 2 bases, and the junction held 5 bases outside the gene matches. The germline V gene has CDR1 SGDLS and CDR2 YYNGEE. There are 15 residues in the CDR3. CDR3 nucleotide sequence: TGTGCCAGCAGCGTTTTAGCGGGAGTAACCTACGAGCAGTACTTC. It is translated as CASSVLAGVTYEQYF. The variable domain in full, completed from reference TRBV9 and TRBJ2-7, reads DSGVTQTPKHLITATGQRVTLRCSPRSGDLSVYWYQQSLDQGLQFLIQYYNGEERAKGNILERFSAQQFPDLHSELNLSSLELGDSALYFCASSVLAGVTYEQYFGPGTRLTVT.

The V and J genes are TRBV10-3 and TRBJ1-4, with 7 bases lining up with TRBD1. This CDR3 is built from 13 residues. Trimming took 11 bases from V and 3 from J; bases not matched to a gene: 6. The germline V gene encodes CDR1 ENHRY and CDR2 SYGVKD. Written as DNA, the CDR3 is TGTGCCGTAAACAGGGGATCTAATGAAAAACTGTTTTTT. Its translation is CAVNRGSNEKLFF.

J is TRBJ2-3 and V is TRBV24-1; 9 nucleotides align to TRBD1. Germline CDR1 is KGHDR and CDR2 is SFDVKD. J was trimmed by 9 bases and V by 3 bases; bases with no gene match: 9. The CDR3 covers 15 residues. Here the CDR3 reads CATSDPGQGSRTQYF. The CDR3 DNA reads TGTGCCACCAGTGATCCGGGACAGGGTTCTAGGACGCAGTATTTT.

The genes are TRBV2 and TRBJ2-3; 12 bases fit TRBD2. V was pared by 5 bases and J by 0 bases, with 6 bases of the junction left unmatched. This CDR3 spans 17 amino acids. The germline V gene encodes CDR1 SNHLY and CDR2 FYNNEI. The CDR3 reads CASSSPGTSGSTDTQYF. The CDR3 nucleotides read TGTGCCAGCAGTAGCCCCGGGACTAGCGGGAGCACAGATACGCAGTATTTT. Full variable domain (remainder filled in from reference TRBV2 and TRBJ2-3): EPEVTQTPSHQVTQMGQEVILRCVPISNHLYFYWYRQILGQKVEFLVSFYNNEISEKSEIFDDQFSVERPDGSNFTLKIRSTKLEDSAMYFCASSSPGTSGSTDTQYFGPGTRLTVL.

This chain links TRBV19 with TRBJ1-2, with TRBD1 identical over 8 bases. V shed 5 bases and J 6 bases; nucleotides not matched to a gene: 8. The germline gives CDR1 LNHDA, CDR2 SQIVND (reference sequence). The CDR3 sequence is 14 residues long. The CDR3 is CASSPGQAYDGYTF. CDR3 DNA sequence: TGTGCCAGTAGTCCGGGACAGGCATATGATGGCTACACCTTC.